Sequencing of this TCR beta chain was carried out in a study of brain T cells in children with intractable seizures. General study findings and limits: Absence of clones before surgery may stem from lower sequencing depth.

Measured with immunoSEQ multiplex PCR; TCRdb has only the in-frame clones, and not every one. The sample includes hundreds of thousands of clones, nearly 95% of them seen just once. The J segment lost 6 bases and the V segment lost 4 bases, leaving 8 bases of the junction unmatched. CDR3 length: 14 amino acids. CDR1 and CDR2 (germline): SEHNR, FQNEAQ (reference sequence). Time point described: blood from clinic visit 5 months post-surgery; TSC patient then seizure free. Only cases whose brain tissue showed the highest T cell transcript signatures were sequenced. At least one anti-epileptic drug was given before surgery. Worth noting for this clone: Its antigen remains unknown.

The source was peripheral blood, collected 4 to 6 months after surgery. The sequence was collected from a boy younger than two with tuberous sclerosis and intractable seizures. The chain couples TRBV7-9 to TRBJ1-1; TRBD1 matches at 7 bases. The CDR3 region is CASSSVHRGSEAFF. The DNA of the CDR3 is TGTGCCAGCAGCTCCGTCCACAGGGGTTCTGAAGCTTTCTTT.